This entry features one TCR beta chain sequence. The data are from a study of cytomegalovirus exposure and HLA in healthy donors. Primers included in the PCR were 60 Vbeta and 13 Jbeta primers. Only in-frame clones appear in the TCRdb table, and some are missing; sequencing was by immunoSEQ multiplex PCR. In the table there are fewer than 200,000 clones, over 75% of which are singletons. Germline V gene sequence: CDR1 SNHLY, CDR2 FYNNEI. Trimming pared 1 base from V and 4 bases from J, leaving 13 bases between. The CDR3 has 15 residues. This sequence joins TRBV2 and TRBJ2-5, with a possible D match to TRBD1 (7 bases). This clonotype was sampled from a girl under three years old in good health and CMV-seronegative. Sequenced: PBMCs. CDR3 in DNA: TGTGCCAGCAGTGAAGTTGGAGGGGACAGAGAGACCCAGTACTTC. Translation gives CASSEVGGDRETQYF.